The 24 T cell receptor beta chains listed next were all sequenced from one sample in a study of cytomegalovirus exposure and HLA in healthy donors. Researchers ran the PCR with 60 Vbeta and 13 Jbeta primers. This table comes from immunoSEQ multiplex PCR, and its TCRdb copy is limited to in-frame clones, with some not included. Found here are some 200,000 clones; the top ten clones hold approximately 0.74%. The specimen sequenced was PBMCs. Source of these receptors: a boy between 10 and 17 years old in good health and CMV-seronegative.

The chain combines TRBV28 with TRBJ2-2; 10 positions match TRBD2. Germline lookup yields CDR1 MDHEN and CDR2 SYDVKM. The V and J ends lost 8 bases and 5 bases, in that order; junction bases with no gene match: 8. This CDR3 is built from 15 residues. CDR3 sequence: CASREPGLATGELFF. The CDR3 bases are TGTGCCAGCCGTGAACCGGGACTAGCGACCGGGGAGCTGTTTTTT.

This rearrangement joins TRBV6-4 to TRBJ1-2; no clear D. The CDR3 covers 16 residues. V was trimmed by 2 bases and J by 7 bases, leaving 20 bases between them. Germline CDR1 reads MRHNA; CDR2 reads SNTAGT. CDR3 amino acids: CASSDTGLGSVGGYTF. CDR3 nucleotide sequence: TGTGCCAGCAGTGACACCGGGTTGGGGAGTGTAGGTGGCTACACCTTC.

The V call is TRBV7-6, the J call TRBJ2-7, with 10 bases identical to TRBD1. Losses at the gene ends were 1 base for V and 4 bases for J; bases not matched to a gene: 4. This CDR3 comprises 15 residues. The germline gives CDR1 SGHVS, CDR2 FNYEAQ. The CDR3, as DNA: TGTGCCAGCAGCTTAGAGACAGGGGGCCAGTACGAGCAGTACTTC. As protein: CASSLETGGQYEQYF. Full variable domain (missing parts from reference TRBV7-6 and TRBJ2-7): GAGVSQSPRYKVTKRGQDVALRCDPISGHVSLYWYRQALGQGPEFLTYFNYEAQQDKSGLPNDRFSAERPEGSISTLTIQRTEQRDSAMYRCASSLETGGQYEQYFGPGTRLTVT.

The CDR3 reads CASRGFSGGPDTQYF. CDR3 in DNA: TGTGCCAGCAGGGGGTTTAGCGGGGGGCCAGATACGCAGTATTTT. This chain links TRBV5-4 with TRBJ2-3, with 10 bases identical to TRBD2. The V and J ends lost 5 bases and 4 bases, in that order; junction bases with no gene match: 7. This CDR3 has 15 residues. Germline V gene sequence: CDR1 SGHNT, CDR2 YYREEE (reference sequence).

The chain uses TRBV28 and TRBJ2-5, with TRBD1 matching over 7 bases. The V and J ends lost 6 bases and 9 bases, in that order; junction bases with no gene match: 10. Germline CDR1 MDHEN, CDR2 SYDVKM. The CDR3 spans 13 residues. The CDR3 region has the DNA TGTGCCAGCAGGGGACAGCAAACCCCTGCCCAGTACTTC. This sequence encodes CASRGQQTPAQYF.

The chain uses TRBV5-6 and TRBJ2-3, with 7 bases matching TRBD2. CDR1 is SGHDT, CDR2 YYEEEE, per germline. The CDR3 is made up of 16 amino acids. Trimming at V came to 0 bases and at J to 2 bases, leaving 6 bases not matched to a gene. The chain's CDR3 is CASSLGGDYTTDTQYF. The CDR3 DNA is TGTGCCAGCAGCTTGGGGGGGGACTATACCACAGATACGCAGTATTTT.

The chain carries TRBV4-1 and TRBJ2-7, with TRBD1 matching 7 bases. Looked up from germline, CDR1 is MGHRA and CDR2 is YSYEKL. Germline trimming cut 3 bases from V and 2 bases from J; bases unmatched to any gene: 16. This CDR3 is built from 18 residues. Written as DNA, the CDR3 is TGCGCCAGCAGCCAGGAACCTTTCGGACAGGCCAATACCTACGAGCAGTACTTC. Encoded protein: CASSQEPFGQANTYEQYF.

The chain has TRBV19 and TRBJ2-7; 7 nucleotides align to TRBD1. CDR3 length: 14 residues. V shed 3 bases, J shed 1 base, and the junction held 3 bases outside the gene matches. Germline values: CDR1 LNHDA, CDR2 SQIVND (reference sequence). The CDR3, as DNA: TGTGCCAGTAGTATTGACAGGGCGTCCTACGAGCAGTACTTC. It specifies CASSIDRASYEQYF.

This rearrangement joins TRBV19 to TRBJ1-3, with D unclear. The CDR3 consists of 15 residues. Germline values: CDR1 LNHDA, CDR2 SQIVND (reference sequence). The V and J ends lost 4 bases and 3 bases respectively, with 13 bases between them. CDR3 protein: CASSRAEGNGNTIYF. The CDR3 DNA reads TGTGCCAGTAGTAGGGCGGAGGGAAATGGAAACACCATATATTTT.

This chain uses TRBV7-8 with TRBJ2-7; 9 bases map to TRBD1. CDR1 SGHVS and CDR2 FQNEAQ come from the germline V gene. J gave up 3 bases and V 5 bases, and 2 bases lay outside the gene matches. CDR3 length: 13 amino acids. CDR3: CASSLDRGYEQYF. CDR3 DNA: TGTGCCAGCAGCCTGGACAGGGGCTACGAGCAGTACTTC. Together with reference TRBV7-8 and TRBJ2-7, the CDR3 gives the full variable domain: GAGVSQSPRYKVAKRGQDVALRCDPISGHVSLFWYQQALGQGPEFLTYFQNEAQLDKSGLPSDRFFAERPEGSVSTLKIQRTQQEDSAVYLCASSLDRGYEQYFGPGTRLTVT.

The J gene is TRBJ1-5, the V gene TRBV2; the D gene is possibly TRBD1 (5 bases). V lost 4 bases to trimming and J lost 0 bases, with 16 bases between them. CDR1 and CDR2 (germline): SNHLY, FYNNEI. There are 17 residues in the CDR3. The CDR3 DNA reads as TGTGCCAGCAGTGTAAAGGGGTCTCCCTATAGCAATCAGCCCCAGCATTTT. This gives the protein CASSVKGSPYSNQPQHF.

Written as DNA, the CDR3 is TGTGCCTGGTCGAGCACAGATACGCAGTATTTT. Translation: CAWSSTDTQYF. The genes are TRBV30 and TRBJ2-3; D uncertain. CDR3 length equals 11 residues. In germline, CDR1 is GTSNPN, CDR2 SVGIG (reference sequence). Deletions cut 5 bases from V and 0 bases from J, with 3 bases between.

This chain joins TRBV5-1 and TRBJ2-5; D is undetermined. Trimming shortened V by 7 bases and J by 1 base, and 5 bases separated the two germline ends. Germline assignment: CDR1 SGHRS and CDR2 YFSETQ. CDR3 length: 11 residues. The CDR3 here is CASRSQETQYF. CDR3 DNA sequence: TGCGCCAGCCGTAGCCAAGAGACCCAGTACTTC.

The chain is built from TRBV27 and TRBJ2-3; TRBD2 matches 7 bases. CDR1 and CDR2 (germline): MNHEY, SMNVEV (reference sequence). The CDR3 spans 16 residues. J lost 4 bases, V lost 5 bases, and 12 bases had no gene match. The CDR3 DNA is TGTGCCAGCAGTCCACCGACTCGCGGGGGATCAGATACGCAGTATTTT. Its translation: CASSPPTRGGSDTQYF.

V usage is TRBV10-3 and J usage is TRBJ2-2; 7 bases are shared with TRBD1. The germline gives CDR1 ENHRY, CDR2 SYGVKD. CDR3 length: 15 amino acids. J was trimmed by 1 base and V by 7 bases; bases with no gene match: 6. The DNA of the CDR3 is TGTGCCATCAACATGGGACAGATGAACACCGGGGAGCTGTTTTTT. Protein product: CAINMGQMNTGELFF.

This chain connects TRBV5-6 to TRBJ2-5; D perhaps matches TRBD2 (5 bases). V was trimmed by 2 bases and J by 5 bases, leaving 10 bases between them. Germline CDR1 is SGHDT and CDR2 is YYEEEE. The CDR3 length is 13 residues. CDR3 nucleotide sequence: TGTGCCAGCAGCTTCAGGTGGAGGGAGACCCAGTACTTC. This translates into CASSFRWRETQYF.

V gene TRBV5-1 combines with J gene TRBJ2-7; 9 nucleotides line up with TRBD1. There are 15 residues in the CDR3. Germline-derived CDR1 and CDR2 are SGHRS and YFSETQ. V shed 4 bases, J shed 3 bases, and the junction held 8 bases outside the gene matches. The CDR3 DNA follows: TGCGCCAGCAGCCGTCCCGGGACAGGGAACTACGAGCAGTACTTC. It translates to CASSRPGTGNYEQYF. The full variable domain, its missing parts supplied by reference TRBV5-1 and TRBJ2-7, is KAGVTQTPRYLIKTRGQQVTLSCSPISGHRSVSWYQQTPGQGLQFLFEYFSETQRNKGNFPGRFSGRQFSNSRSEMNVSTLELGDSALYLCASSRPGTGNYEQYFGPGTRLTVT.

The chain combines TRBV21-1 with TRBJ2-7; the table calls TRBD1, which could not be checked here. TRBV21-1 is a recognized pseudogene. The CDR3 loop spans 13 amino acids. CDR3 region: CASSLTPSYEQYF. CDR3 sequence (DNA): TGTGCCAGCAGTTTAACACCTTCCTACGAGCAGTACTTC.

The CDR3 spells CASSLGVVGTDLNEQFF. The CDR3 DNA is TGCGCCAGCAGCTTGGGAGTGGTTGGGACAGATCTTAATGAGCAGTTCTTC. The chain joins TRBV5-1 to TRBJ2-1, with TRBD1 matching over 7 bases. The CDR3 is made up of 17 amino acids. CDR1 is SGHRS and CDR2 is YFSETQ in the germline V gene. After removal of 0 bases from V and 7 bases from J, the junction contained 13 bases not matched to a gene.

The V and J genes are TRBV28 and TRBJ2-7; D possibly corresponds to TRBD2 (6 bases). The CDR3 is 14 residues long. CDR1 is MDHEN, CDR2 SYDVKM, per germline. Trimming removed 2 bases at V and 2 bases at J, with 10 bases between. The chain's CDR3 is CASSLGGGTYEQYF. The CDR3 nucleotides read TGTGCCAGCAGTTTAGGTGGAGGGACCTACGAGCAGTACTTC.

V is TRBV28 and J is TRBJ1-6; D not resolved. The CDR3 spans 16 residues. Trimming cost V 7 bases and J 0 bases, with 13 bases left between them. CDR1 and CDR2 from the germline V gene are MDHEN and SYDVKM. The CDR3 DNA follows: TGTGCCAGCAAATACGTGATTAGCTCCTATAATTCACCCCTCCACTTT. Residues: CASKYVISSYNSPLHF.

This chain connects TRBV19 to TRBJ2-1, with 12 bases lining up with TRBD2. Trimming at V came to 8 bases and at J to 8 bases, leaving 10 bases not matched to a gene. Germline CDR1 LNHDA, CDR2 SQIVND (reference sequence). This CDR3 region has 15 residues. CDR3 in amino acids: CASGRTSGEWYEQFF. Here the CDR3 DNA reads TGTGCCAGTGGAAGGACTAGCGGGGAGTGGTATGAGCAGTTCTTC.

J is TRBJ1-1 and V is TRBV5-1, with 7 bases identical to TRBD1. The V segment lost 3 bases and the J segment 3 bases; nucleotides outside the gene matches: 5. The CDR3 contains 14 residues. Germline values: CDR1 SGHRS, CDR2 YFSETQ. CDR3 nucleotide sequence: TGCGCCAGCAGCTCCAGGGGGTCGGACACTGAAGCTTTCTTT. Translated: CASSSRGSDTEAFF.

The V gene is TRBV7-2, the J gene TRBJ1-1, with no clear D. The CDR3 loop spans 14 amino acids. The germline V gene encodes CDR1 SGHTA and CDR2 FQGNSA. Trimming removed 3 bases from V and 6 bases from J, with 14 bases in between. CDR3 residues: CASSLGWVGAEAFF. The CDR3 DNA is TGTGCCAGCAGCTTGGGCTGGGTGGGCGCTGAAGCTTTCTTT.